The present entry profiles one T cell receptor beta chain with its context. The data were taken from a study of blood T cell repertoires in COVID-19. In the authors' methods: Estimation of nucleated cell counts relied on the amplification of reference gene primers. Profiling relied on immunoSEQ multiplex PCR, and the TCRdb table lists in-frame clones only, not all of them. That table supplies the V and J calls and clone size; D and trimming were determined from the DNA. The sample has about 33,000 clones, about 91% seen once; the top ten hold approximately 6.5%. Germline assignment: CDR1 SGDLS and CDR2 YYNGEE. This CDR3 comprises 15 residues. Unmatched junction bases numbered 10, after V lost 4 bases and J lost 5 bases.

The genes are TRBV9 and TRBJ2-3; 7 nucleotides align to TRBD2. This clonotype was obtained from a human donor in a cohort sampled during active COVID-19. The sample taken for sequencing was peripheral blood. CDR3 protein: CASSPGTTQGDTQYF. As DNA, the CDR3 is TGTGCCAGCAGCCCCGGGACTACCCAGGGAGATACGCAGTATTTT.